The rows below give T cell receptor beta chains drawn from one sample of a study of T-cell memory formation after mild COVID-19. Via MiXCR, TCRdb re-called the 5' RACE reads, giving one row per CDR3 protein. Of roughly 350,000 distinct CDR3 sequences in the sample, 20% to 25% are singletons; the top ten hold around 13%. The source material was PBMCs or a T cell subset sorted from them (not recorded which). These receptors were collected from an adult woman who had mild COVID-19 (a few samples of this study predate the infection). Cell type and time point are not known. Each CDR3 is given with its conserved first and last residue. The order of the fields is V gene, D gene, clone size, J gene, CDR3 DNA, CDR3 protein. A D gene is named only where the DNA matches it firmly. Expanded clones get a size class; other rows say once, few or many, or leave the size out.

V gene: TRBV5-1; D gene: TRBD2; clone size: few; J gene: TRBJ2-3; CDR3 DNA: TGCGCCAGCAGCTCGCGGAAGGCGGGAGGCTTCTCAGCCGATACGCAGTATTTT; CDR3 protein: CASSSRKAGGFSADTQYF
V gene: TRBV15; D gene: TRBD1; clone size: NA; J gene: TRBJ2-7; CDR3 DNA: TGTGCCACCAGCAAGGGACAGGGAACGTACGAGCAGTACTTC; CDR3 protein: CATSKGQGTYEQYF
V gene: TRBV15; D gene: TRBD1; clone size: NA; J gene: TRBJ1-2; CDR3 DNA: TGTGCCACCAGACCCGGGACAGGCTTCTATGGCTACACCTTC; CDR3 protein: CATRPGTGFYGYTF
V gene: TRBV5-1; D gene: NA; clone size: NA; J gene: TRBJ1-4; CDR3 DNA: TGCGCCAGCAGCTTGGGTCGGGGCGACGGGGAAAAACTGTTTTTT; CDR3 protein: CASSLGRGDGEKLFF
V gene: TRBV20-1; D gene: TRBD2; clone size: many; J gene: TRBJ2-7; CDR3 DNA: TGCAGTGCTAGAGAGGGGCGGGAGCCCTACGAGCAGTACTTC; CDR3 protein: CSAREGREPYEQYF
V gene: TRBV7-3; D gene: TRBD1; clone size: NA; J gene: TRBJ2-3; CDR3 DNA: TGTGCCAGCAGCCTCCGGGACAGGGGATCAGATACGCAGTATTTT; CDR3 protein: CASSLRDRGSDTQYF
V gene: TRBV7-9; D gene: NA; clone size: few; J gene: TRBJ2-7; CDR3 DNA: TGTGCCAGCAGCTTAAGCTTAGGGGAAGTCTACGAGCAGTACTTC; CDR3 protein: CASSLSLGEVYEQYF
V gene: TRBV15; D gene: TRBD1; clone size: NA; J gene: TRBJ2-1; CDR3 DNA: TGTGCCACCAGCAGAGTTCACAGCAGGGTCAGGGGGCACTACAATGAGCAGTTCTTC; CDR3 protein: CATSRVHSRVRGHYNEQFF
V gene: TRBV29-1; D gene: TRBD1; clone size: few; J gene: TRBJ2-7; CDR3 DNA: TGCAGCGTCTGGGACAGGGGAGTCTCCTACGAGCAGTACTTC; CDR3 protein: CSVWDRGVSYEQYF
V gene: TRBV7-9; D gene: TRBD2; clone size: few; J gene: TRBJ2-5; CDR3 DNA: TGTGCCAGCAGCCGCTACCCGGGAGGGCGCGAGTACCAAGAGACCCAGTACTTC; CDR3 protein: CASSRYPGGREYQETQYF
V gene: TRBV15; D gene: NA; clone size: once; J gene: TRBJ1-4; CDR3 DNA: TGTGCCACCAGCATAGGGACCAATGAAAAACTGTTTTTT; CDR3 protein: CATSIGTNEKLFF
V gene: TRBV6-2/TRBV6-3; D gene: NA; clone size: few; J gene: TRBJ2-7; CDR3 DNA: TGTGCCAGCAGTTCTGGACCCCACGAGCAGTACTTC; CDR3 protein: CASSSGPHEQYF
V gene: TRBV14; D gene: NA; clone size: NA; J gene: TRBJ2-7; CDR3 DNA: TGTGCCAGCAGTCGGACATACTCCTACGAGCAGTACTTC; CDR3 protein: CASSRTYSYEQYF
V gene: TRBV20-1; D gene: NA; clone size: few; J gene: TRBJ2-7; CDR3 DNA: TGCAGTGCAACCACCCGGGACAAATACTCCTACGAGCAGTACTTC; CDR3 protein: CSATTRDKYSYEQYF
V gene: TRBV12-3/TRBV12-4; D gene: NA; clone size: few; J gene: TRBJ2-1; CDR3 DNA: TGTGCCAGCGGAGTTAGTCGGACCCCGTACAATGAGCAGTTCTTC; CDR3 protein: CASGVSRTPYNEQFF
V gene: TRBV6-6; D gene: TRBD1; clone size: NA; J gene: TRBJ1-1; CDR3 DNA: TGTGCCAGCACTATACAGGGGGGTACTGAAGCTTTCTTT; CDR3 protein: CASTIQGGTEAFF
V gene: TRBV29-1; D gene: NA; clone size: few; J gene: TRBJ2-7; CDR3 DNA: TGCAGCGTTGGTCCGGGGAGGTACGAGCAGTACTTC; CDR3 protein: CSVGPGRYEQYF
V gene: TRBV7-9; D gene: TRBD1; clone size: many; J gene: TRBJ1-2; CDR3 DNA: TGTGCCAGCAGCTTGCCGGGACAGGGGAACTATGGCTACACCTTC; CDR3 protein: CASSLPGQGNYGYTF
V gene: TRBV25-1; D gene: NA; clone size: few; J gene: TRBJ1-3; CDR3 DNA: TGTGCCAGCAGTGGGGGGCTTGGAAACACCATATATTTT; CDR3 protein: CASSGGLGNTIYF
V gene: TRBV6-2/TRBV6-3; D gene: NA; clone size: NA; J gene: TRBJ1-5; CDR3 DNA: TGTGCCAGCAGTCACTTTGGACACCTTCTAAGCAATCAGCCCCAGCATTTT; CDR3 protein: CASSHFGHLLSNQPQHF
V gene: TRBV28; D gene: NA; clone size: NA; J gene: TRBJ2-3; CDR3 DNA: TGTGCCAGCAGTTTAGGTCTTCGGGGAGATACGCAGTATTTT; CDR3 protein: CASSLGLRGDTQYF
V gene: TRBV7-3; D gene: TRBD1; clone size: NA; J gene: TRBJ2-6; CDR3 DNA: TGTGCCAGCAGCCTCCAACCTCTGACAGGGATCTACTCTGGGGCCAACGTCCTGACTTTC; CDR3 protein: CASSLQPLTGIYSGANVLTF
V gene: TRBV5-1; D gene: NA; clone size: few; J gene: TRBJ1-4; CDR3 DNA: TGCGCCAGCAGCTTCCGGGAGCCTAATGAAAAACTGTTTTTT; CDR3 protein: CASSFREPNEKLFF
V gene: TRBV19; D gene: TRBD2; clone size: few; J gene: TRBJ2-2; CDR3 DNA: TGTGCCAGTAGAGGACTAGCGGGGGACACCGGGGAGCTGTTTTTT; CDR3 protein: CASRGLAGDTGELFF
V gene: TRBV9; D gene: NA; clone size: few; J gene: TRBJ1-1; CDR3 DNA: TGTGCCAGCAGCGAAACAGGGAACACTGAAGCTTTCTTT; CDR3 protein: CASSETGNTEAFF
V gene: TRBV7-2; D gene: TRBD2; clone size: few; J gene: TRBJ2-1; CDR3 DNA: TGTGCCAGCAGCTTGGGACTAGCGAACCAAGGTGAGCAGTTCTTC; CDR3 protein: CASSLGLANQGEQFF
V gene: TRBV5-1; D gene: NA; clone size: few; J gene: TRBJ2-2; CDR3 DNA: TGCGCCAGCAGCCGCGGGCAGGGTTGGACCGGGGAGCTGTTTTTT; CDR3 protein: CASSRGQGWTGELFF
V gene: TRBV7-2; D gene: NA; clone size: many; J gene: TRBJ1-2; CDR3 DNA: TGTGCCAGCAGCTTAGAGAGGGGACCCTATGGCTACACCTTC; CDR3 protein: CASSLERGPYGYTF
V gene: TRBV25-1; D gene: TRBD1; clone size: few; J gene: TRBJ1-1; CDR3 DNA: TGTGCCAGCAGTGAAGTACAGGGGCGGACTGAAGCTTTCTTT; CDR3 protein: CASSEVQGRTEAFF
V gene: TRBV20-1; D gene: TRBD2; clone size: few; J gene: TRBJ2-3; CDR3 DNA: TGCAGTGCTAGAGATGTAAGCGGGGGAGTTAGCGCAGATACGCAGTATTTT; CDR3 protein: CSARDVSGGVSADTQYF
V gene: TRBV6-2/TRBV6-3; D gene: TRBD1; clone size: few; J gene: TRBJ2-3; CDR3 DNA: TGTGCCAGCGGGACAGGGCTCAATACGCAGTATTTT; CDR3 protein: CASGTGLNTQYF
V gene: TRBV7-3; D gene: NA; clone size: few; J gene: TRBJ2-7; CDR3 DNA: TGTGCCAGCGGGAGGCCGTACGAGCAGTACTTC; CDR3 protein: CASGRPYEQYF
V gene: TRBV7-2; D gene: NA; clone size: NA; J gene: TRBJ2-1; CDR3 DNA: TGTGCCAGCAGCTTAGAGCGGACGATGGATGAGCAGTTCTTC; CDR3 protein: CASSLERTMDEQFF
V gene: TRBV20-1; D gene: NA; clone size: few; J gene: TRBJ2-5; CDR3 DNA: TGCAGTGCTGATCCGGGACGGATTCAAGAGACCCAGTACTTC; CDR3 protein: CSADPGRIQETQYF
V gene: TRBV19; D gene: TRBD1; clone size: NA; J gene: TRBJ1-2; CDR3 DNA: TGTGCCAGTGGCGGCCGGGACAGTCTTAGATACACCTTC; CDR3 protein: CASGGRDSLRYTF
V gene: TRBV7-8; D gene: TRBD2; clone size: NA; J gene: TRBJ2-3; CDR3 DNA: TGTGCCAGCATCATCACCGCCAGCGGGCTAGCGGACCACACAGATACGCAGTATTTT; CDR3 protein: CASIITASGLADHTDTQYF
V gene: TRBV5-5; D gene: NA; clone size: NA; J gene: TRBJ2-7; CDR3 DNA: TGTGCCAGCAGCGATCCGGGGACCTCCTACGAGCAGTACTTC; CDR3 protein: CASSDPGTSYEQYF
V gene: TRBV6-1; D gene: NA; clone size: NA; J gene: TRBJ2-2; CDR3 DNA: TGTGCCAGCAGTGATCAGGGGTGGGAGAACACCGGGGAGCTGTTTTTT; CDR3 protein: CASSDQGWENTGELFF
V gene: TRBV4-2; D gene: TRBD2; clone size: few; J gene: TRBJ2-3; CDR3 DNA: TGTGCCAGCAGCCAAGATCCCCTCGCGGGGGTCACAGATACGCAGTATTTT; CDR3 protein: CASSQDPLAGVTDTQYF
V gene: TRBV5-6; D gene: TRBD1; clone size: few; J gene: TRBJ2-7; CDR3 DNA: TGTGCCAGCAGCCGGGACAGTAAGTACGAGCAGTACTTC; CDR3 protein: CASSRDSKYEQYF
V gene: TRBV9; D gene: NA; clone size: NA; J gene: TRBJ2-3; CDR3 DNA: TGTGCCAGCAGCGTAGCTGGGGGACTCAATGCAGATACGCAGTATTTT; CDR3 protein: CASSVAGGLNADTQYF